Listed here are 11 T cell receptor beta chains from one sample, sequenced in a study of CD8 T cells in ankylosing spondylitis. TCRdb re-analysed the 5' RACE reads in MiXCR, keeping a single row per CDR3 protein. This sample yields 150,000 to 200,000 distinct CDR3 sequences, of which 10% to 15% are seen a single time; roughly 11% belongs to the top ten. Material: blood, either unsorted or a sorted T cell fraction (not recorded which). These receptors were taken from a female donor with ankylosing spondylitis or in good health (not recorded which).

This clonotype came up many times. CDR3 nucleotide sequence: TGTGCCAGCAGCCAATCCGGAGAAGGGACCGGGGAGCTGTTTTTT. Protein: CASSQSGEGTGELFF. The chain has TRBV9 and TRBJ2-2, with unresolved D. V lost 4 bases and J lost 5, with 15 bases in between. CDR3 size: 15 residues. Per the germline V gene, CDR1 is SGDLS and CDR2 is YYNGEE.

This clonotype showed up many times. The genes are TRBV20-1 and TRBJ2-7; TRBD2 matches 8 bases. Germline V gene data show CDR1 as DFQATT and CDR2 as SNEGSKA (reference sequence). There are 15 residues in the CDR3. The V gene end was trimmed by 2 bases and the J gene end by 6 bases; junction bases not matched to a gene: 12. The DNA for the CDR3 is TGCAGTGCTAGATTCATCGGGAGGGCCTCTAGCGAGCAGTACTTC. Translated, it gives CSARFIGRASSEQYF.

The V call is TRBV20-1, the J call TRBJ2-3, with 11 bases that match TRBD2. Trimming at V came to 5 bases and at J to 4 bases, leaving 5 bases not matched to a gene. This CDR3 has 14 amino acids. The germline V gene has CDR1 DFQATT and CDR2 SNEGSKA (reference sequence). The CDR3 loop reads CSALAGGPPDTQYF. For the CDR3, the DNA is TGCAGTGCTTTAGCGGGAGGGCCCCCAGATACGCAGTATTTT.

This clonotype was seen at least ten times. The chain combines TRBV27 with TRBJ2-1; the D is unclear. The CDR3 extends over 14 amino acids. Trimming took 7 bases from V and 0 from J, leaving 10 bases between them. Per the germline V gene, CDR1 is MNHEY and CDR2 is SMNVEV (reference sequence). The CDR3 DNA reads TGTGCCAGCACCCGGACGAGCTCCTACAATGAGCAGTTCTTC. Residues: CASTRTSSYNEQFF.

This clonotype was recorded a few times. V is TRBV20-1 and J is TRBJ1-2, with D maybe TRBD1 (5 bases). The CDR3 extends over 11 amino acids. V lost 6 bases, J lost 4 bases, and 9 bases lay in between. Germline loops: CDR1 DFQATT, CDR2 SNEGSKA (reference sequence). In DNA, the CDR3 is TGCAGTGCCGTGGGGGTCTATGGCTACACCTTC. It encodes CSAVGVYGYTF.

This clonotype was found many times. This chain links TRBV5-1 with TRBJ2-1; either TRBD1 or TRBD2 may supply D (5 bases each). V shed 0 bases and J shed 8 bases, with 12 bases lying between them. The CDR3 runs 14 residues. Germline CDR1 is SGHRS and CDR2 is YFSETQ. DNA for the CDR3: TGCGCCAGCAGCTTGGCTAGGGGCGGGTATGAGCAGTTCTTC. Translating it yields CASSLARGGYEQFF.

This clonotype was seen ten or more times. V gene TRBV4-2 combines with J gene TRBJ2-1, with D hard to call. Germline CDR1 is LGHNA and CDR2 is YNFKEQ. The CDR3 is made up of 15 amino acids. Between the trimmed V and J ends, which lost 0 bases and 10 bases, there was a span of 16 bases. DNA for the CDR3: TGTGCCAGCAGCCAAGATTTTTACGGAGACCTAGAGCAGTTCTTC. It yields the protein CASSQDFYGDLEQFF.

In its sample, this clonotype was seen a few times. The chain recombines TRBV20-1 with TRBJ2-1; weak D call: TRBD2 (5 bases). This CDR3 has 15 amino acids. The V end lost 0 bases, the J end lost 6 bases, and 15 bases lay between the germline ends. Germline V CDR1 and CDR2: DFQATT, SNEGSKA (reference sequence). CDR3 amino acids: CSARDQRVGRNEQFF. DNA for the CDR3: TGCAGTGCTAGAGATCAGAGGGTAGGGCGCAATGAGCAGTTCTTC.

The sample holds a few counts of this clonotype. The chain combines TRBV5-1 with TRBJ1-5, with D hard to call. This CDR3 region has 15 residues. V dropped 4 bases and J dropped 1 base, with 12 bases sitting between them. The germline V gene has CDR1 SGHRS and CDR2 YFSETQ. CDR3 in amino acids: CASSAEGMSNQPQHF. The DNA for the CDR3 is TGCGCCAGCAGCGCAGAGGGTATGAGCAATCAGCCCCAGCATTTT.

This clonotype was observed many times. This chain uses TRBV9 with TRBJ2-2; D remains unclear. Trimming removed 0 bases from V and 5 bases from J, with 5 bases in between. The CDR3 sequence is 13 residues long. CDR1 SGDLS and CDR2 YYNGEE come from the germline V gene. The CDR3 reads CASSVGGTGELFF. The CDR3 DNA reads as TGTGCCAGCAGCGTAGGTGGGACCGGGGAGCTGTTTTTT.

This clonotype was seen repeatedly, ten times or more. The gene calls are TRBV29-1 and TRBJ2-5; D is undetermined. Germline assignment: CDR1 SQVTM and CDR2 ANQGSEA. V was shortened by 8 bases and J by 2 bases, with 15 bases between the two germline ends. There are 13 residues in the CDR3. In nucleotides, the CDR3 is TGCAGCCACCTCGGACCTGATCAAGAGACCCAGTACTTC. Its protein product is CSHLGPDQETQYF.